The entry that follows covers one T cell receptor beta chain sequence. Its cognate antigen is unknown. The data were taken from a study of T cells after yellow fever vaccination. Study details: SMART-Seq v4 Ultra Low Input served to prepare low-cell-number fractions. Regarding the study as a whole: Most clones from primary vaccination resurfaced after the booster (around 95% CD4, less than 90% CD8). The appearance of a small share of clonotypes in both CD4 and CD8 compartments was observed.

TCRdb re-called the 5' RACE reads through MiXCR, storing one row per CDR3 protein. The sample records about 210,000 distinct CDR3 sequences, roughly 6.8% being singletons. Trimming removed 0 bases at V and 1 base at J, with 10 bases between. In germline, CDR1 is LGHDT, CDR2 YNNKEL (reference sequence). The CDR3 consists of 15 residues. The chain has TRBV3-1 and TRBJ2-7; no clear D gene. Here the sequenced sample was CD4+ T cells sorted from PBMCs, taken on the day of the yellow fever booster vaccination. The receptor's source is a man between 25 and 39 years old who received the YFV17D yellow fever vaccine. The CDR3 spells CASSQEDGKSYEQYF. In nucleotides, the CDR3 is TGTGCCAGCAGCCAAGAGGATGGCAAATCCTACGAGCAGTACTTC.